This TCR beta chain was sequenced for a study of blood T cell repertoires in COVID-19. About the study: Specimens from acute and convalescent COVID-19 originated in the United States, Italy and Spain. From T cells, B-cell-depleted T cells, or PBMCs came the material, which was cDNA or gDNA.

Per the original methods: Amplification of reference gene primers provided the estimated nucleated cell counts. Clones were sequenced by immunoSEQ multiplex PCR, and TCRdb holds only the in-frame ones, with some missing. V and J calls and clone size come straight from that table; D and trimming were deduced from the DNA. The sample shows around 3,100 clones, around three quarters of them seen only once. The V end was cut by 0 bases, the J end by 5 bases, with 5 bases between. The germline V gene encodes CDR1 SGDLS and CDR2 YYNGEE. The CDR3 has 12 residues. The origin of this receptor is a man between 70 and 80 years old with active COVID-19. Sequencing was carried out using peripheral blood. J is TRBJ1-2 and V is TRBV9, with no clear D. DNA for the CDR3: TGTGCCAGCAGCGTAGTCGGGTATGGCTACACCTTC. This translates into CASSVVGYGYTF. Together with reference TRBV9 and TRBJ1-2, the CDR3 gives the full variable domain: DSGVTQTPKHLITATGQRVTLRCSPRSGDLSVYWYQQSLDQGLQFLIQYYNGEERAKGNILERFSAQQFPDLHSELNLSSLELGDSALYFCASSVVGYGYTFGSGTRLTVV.